This TCR beta chain was identified during a study of blood T cells in healthy people across ages. Study-wide results and caveats: Conclusively comparing naive with antigen-experienced cells was impossible with unsorted PBMCs.

Notes on this clonotype: Its antigen is not known.

A J-beta primer mix and a sample-barcoded 5' primer were used in a second PCR of roughly 7 to 12 cycles. One entry per CDR3 protein, called by TCRdb with MiXCR from the 5' RACE reads. This repertoire shows about 570,000 distinct CDR3 sequences, 27% found once; its top ten account for over 3.5%. Per germline, CDR1 SQVTM and CDR2 ANQGSEA. Trimming left V 6 bases short and J 5 bases short, with 10 bases between. The CDR3 is made up of 12 amino acids. The sample was also linked to a second study, of T cells of mothers and their children. This second study says: Inherited differences only slightly affect thymic shaping of TCR recombination output. Overlap ran slightly, non-significantly higher for related than unrelated mother-child pairs.

This TCR derives from a boy aged 2 to 10 in good health. The sample was blood. The chain uses TRBV29-1 and TRBJ1-4; unclear D gene. The chain's CDR3 is CSVVERNEKLFF. The CDR3 DNA reads TGCAGCGTCGTCGAAAGAAATGAAAAACTGTTTTTT.